This T cell receptor (beta chain) was identified during a study of post-analysis software for immune sequencing data. Background on the study: In terms of disease course, relapsing-remitting, secondary progressive and progressive-relapsing multiple sclerosis were included.

Study-level findings and limits: Samples made in the same batch grouped tightly together by F measure. Those with multiple sclerosis, the patient group, showed significantly lower normalized Chao1 diversity than controls. There were about 5 TRBV segments more frequent in patients than controls, and TRBV5-6, TRBV5-1 and TRBV20-1 were among them.

Unique molecular identifiers tagged the TCR beta cDNA libraries. A population of about 0.9 to 10 million T cells gave rise to 450,000 to 500,000 cDNA molecules. TCRdb fed the PCR reads into MiXCR, producing one record per CDR3 protein. The table lists about 460,000 distinct CDR3 sequences, roughly 45% of them singletons, with roughly 12% in the top ten. For this clonotype: Antigen: not known.

The CDR3 is 13 amino acids. V lost 7 bases, J lost 3 bases, and 10 bases lay in between. CDR1 is MNHNS and CDR2 is SASEGT in the germline V gene. The chain is built from TRBV6-1 and TRBJ2-1; D is possibly TRBD1 (6 bases). Specimen: blood. This sequence was found in a girl aged 10 to 17 with multiple sclerosis. CDR3 DNA: TGTGCCAGCACCCTGGACAGCTACAATGAGCAGTTCTTC. Its protein is CASTLDSYNEQFF.